These T cell receptor beta chains were read from a single sample in a study of neurological immune-mediated disorders. One entry per CDR3 protein, called by TCRdb with MiXCR from the 5' RACE reads. The table has approximately 70,000 distinct CDR3 sequences, more than 8.5% seen once. Sequencing was carried out using PBMCs. The receptors were gathered from a man aged 30 to 39 in good health. CDR3s include the opening cysteine and the closing phenylalanine or tryptophan. A D gene is named only where the DNA matches it firmly.

j_call,v_call,d_call,cdr3_aa
TRBJ2-1,TRBV3-1,TRBD2,CASSQGGDYYNEQFF
TRBJ1-4,TRBV20-1,-,CSAITSGTAGEKLFF
TRBJ2-6,TRBV2,-,CASSDGDYIPVSGANVLTF
TRBJ1-5,TRBV5-1,-,CASRGRNSNQPQHF
TRBJ2-1,TRBV7-2,-,CASSYRSAQVGNEQFF
TRBJ2-7,TRBV27,TRBD2,CASRQVAGASYEQYF
TRBJ1-4,TRBV20-1,-,CSASQTNEKLFF
TRBJ2-3,TRBV10-3,-,CAISEPRQPLGPYF
TRBJ2-3,TRBV9,TRBD2,CASSERDAASTQYF
TRBJ1-5,TRBV12-3/TRBV12-4,-,CASLGGRDISNQPQHF
TRBJ2-7,TRBV4-2,TRBD2,CASSGLGLAGGYEQYF
TRBJ1-5,TRBV6-6,-,CASSPMWGQGNSNQPQHF
TRBJ2-3,TRBV20-1,-,CSAGTSTDTQYF
TRBJ1-1,TRBV7-9,-,CASSLAVRTDTEAFF
TRBJ2-3,TRBV14,TRBD1,CASSLRQGKSDTQYF
TRBJ1-1,TRBV6-4,-,CASSEQEGTEAFF